These 22 T cell receptor beta chains originate from one sample sequenced in a study of Graves' ophthalmopathy and Graves' hyperthyroidism. RNA transcripts served as template for amplifying TCR beta CDR3 sequences. Second-round multiplex PCR came after a first-round RT-PCR that employed HTBI primers. TCRdb re-called the multiplex PCR reads with MiXCR, one entry per CDR3 protein. In the table there are 200,000 to 250,000 distinct CDR3 sequences, about 22% of which are singletons. Sequences were obtained from peripheral blood. These receptors all come from a woman aged 45 to 65 with Graves' ophthalmopathy.

This clonotype was counted many times. The chain employs TRBV20-1 and TRBJ2-7; 7 bases line up with TRBD1. The CDR3 has 12 amino acids. The V and J ends lost 6 bases and 2 bases, in that order; junction bases with no gene match: 4. Germline V gene sequence: CDR1 DFQATT, CDR2 SNEGSKA (reference sequence). The CDR3 loop reads CSAGQFAYEQYF. The CDR3 DNA follows: TGCAGTGCGGGACAGTTCGCCTACGAGCAGTACTTC.

This clonotype showed up many times. The rearrangement links TRBV30 to TRBJ2-7; no firm D call. CDR3 length: 13 amino acids. Trimming cost V 2 bases and J 5 bases, with 13 bases left between them. Germline CDR1 and CDR2: GTSNPN and SVGIG (reference sequence). CDR3 sequence (DNA): TGTGCCTGGAGTAAGGGAAACAAACACGAGCAGTACTTC. It translates to CAWSKGNKHEQYF.

Many counts were recorded for this clonotype. The J gene is TRBJ2-7, the V gene TRBV28; 8 nucleotides align to TRBD1. The CDR3 is 17 residues long. From germline, CDR1 is MDHEN and CDR2 SYDVKM. With 2 bases clipped from V and 0 bases from J, the junction kept 9 bases outside the gene matches. This chain's CDR3 is CASSLAGQDIFSYEQYF. The CDR3, as DNA: TGTGCCAGCAGTTTAGCGGGACAGGATATTTTCTCCTACGAGCAGTACTTC.

This clonotype was recorded many times. The chain is built from TRBV6-5 and TRBJ1-1, with D possibly being TRBD1 (5 bases). Germline CDR1 is MNHEY and CDR2 is SVGAGI. The CDR3 is 13 amino acids. V was pared by 10 bases and J by 2 bases, with 14 bases between. The CDR3 reads CAIRGRDNTEAFF. CDR3 DNA: TGTGCCATCCGGGGACGGGACAACACTGAAGCTTTCTTT.

In its sample, this clonotype was seen a few times. The chain is built from TRBV19 and TRBJ2-7; 11 positions agree with TRBD2. CDR1 and CDR2 from the germline V gene are LNHDA and SQIVND (reference sequence). CDR3 length: 17 residues. V lost 4 bases and J lost 7; bases outside the gene matches: 15. CDR3 amino acids: CASSTLAGGTNPTEQYF. The CDR3 nucleotides are TGTGCCAGTAGTACTCTAGCGGGAGGTACTAATCCTACAGAGCAGTACTTC. The whole variable domain, remainder taken from reference TRBV19 and TRBJ2-7, is DGGITQSPKYLFRKEGQNVTLSCEQNLNHDAMYWYRQDPGQGLRLIYYSQIVNDFQKGDIAEGYSVSREKKESFPLTVTSAQKNPTAFYLCASSTLAGGTNPTEQYFGPGTRLTVT.

V is TRBV2 and J is TRBJ2-5; 8 bases match TRBD2. The CDR3 runs 13 residues. Germline lookup yields CDR1 SNHLY and CDR2 FYNNEI. V shed 4 bases, J shed 5 bases, and the junction held 3 bases outside the gene matches. CDR3 protein: CASSGTSRETQYF. In DNA form, the CDR3 reads TGTGCCAGCAGTGGGACTAGCAGGGAGACCCAGTACTTC.

In this sample, this clonotype turned up many times. The chain joins TRBV5-1 to TRBJ2-7, with 9 positions matching TRBD2. Trimming took 4 bases from V and 4 from J; bases not matched to a gene: 6. Germline CDR1 and CDR2: SGHRS and YFSETQ. The CDR3 spans 14 residues. The CDR3 DNA follows: TGCGCCAGCAGCGCGACTAGCGGAGCATACGAGCAGTACTTC. Translated, it gives CASSATSGAYEQYF.

This clonotype was seen many times. The rearrangement links TRBV18 to TRBJ2-7; no firm D call. Trimming cost V 0 bases and J 6 bases, with 9 bases left between them. The germline gives CDR1 KGHSH, CDR2 LQKENI. There are 13 residues in the CDR3. The CDR3 is CASSPPWQSEQYF. DNA of the CDR3: TGTGCCAGCTCACCACCGTGGCAGTCCGAGCAGTACTTC.

On this clonotype: A much larger clone differs from this one at a single base, so this may be a read error. V is TRBV20-1 and J is TRBJ1-5; 9 bases map to TRBD1. Germline lookup yields CDR1 DFQATT and CDR2 SNEGSKA (reference sequence). This CDR3 region has 15 residues. CDR3 bases: TGCAGTGCCAACCGGGACAGGGTAAAGGATCAGCCCCGGCATTTT. It is translated as CSANRDRVKDQPRHF.

CDR3 sequence reads: CASSRGDGNGYTF. CDR3 in DNA: TGTGCCAGTAGTCGGGGCGACGGGAATGGCTACACCTTC. The rearrangement links TRBV19 to TRBJ1-2; D may be TRBD1 (5 bases). Germline-derived CDR1 and CDR2 are LNHDA and SQIVND (reference sequence). The CDR3 has 13 residues. With 5 bases removed from V and 6 bases from J, the gap between germline ends came to 13 bases.

This clonotype was counted at least ten times. The chain has TRBV12-3 or TRBV12-4 and TRBJ2-7; D may correspond to TRBD1 or TRBD2 (5 bases each). V gave up 5 bases and J gave up 1 base, with 18 bases separating them. The CDR3 totals 16 residues. The CDR3 nucleotides are TGTGCCAGCAGTCCTGAGGGGAGCTTCAAGTCCTACGAGCAGTACTTC. Amino acids: CASSPEGSFKSYEQYF.

This clonotype was recorded many times. V is TRBV20-1 and J is TRBJ2-7, with 10 nucleotides matching TRBD2. Germline V gives CDR1 DFQATT, CDR2 SNEGSKA (reference sequence). With V trimmed by 6 bases and J by 5 bases, 7 bases remained unmatched. The CDR3 extends over 13 amino acids. The CDR3 loop is CSAPPSGRDEQYF. The DNA of the CDR3 is TGCAGTGCCCCCCCCAGCGGGAGGGACGAGCAGTACTTC.

This clonotype appeared once. The chain has TRBV6-5 and TRBJ2-5; D not resolved. From germline, CDR1 is MNHEY and CDR2 SVGAGI. V was pared by 4 bases and J by 4 bases, with 13 bases between. The CDR3 length is 14 residues. CDR3 residues: CASSSARIGETQYF. The CDR3 bases are TGTGCCAGCAGTTCCGCTCGAATCGGAGAGACCCAGTACTTC.

This clonotype showed up many times. Just one base apart from a much larger clone, this may be a read error. This CDR3 is missing its conserved last phenylalanine or tryptophan, likely due to a read error. The rearrangement links TRBV27 to TRBJ1-1; D may be TRBD1 (6 bases). Trimming took 6 bases from V and 0 from J, leaving 14 bases between them. The CDR3 sequence is 15 residues long. Germline assignment: CDR1 MNHEY and CDR2 SMNVEV (reference sequence). The CDR3 sequence is CASRTTGAMNTEAFC. CDR3 nucleotide sequence: TGTGCCAGCAGAACGACGGGGGCCATGAACACTGAAGCTTTCTGT.

This clonotype was counted ten times or more. V is TRBV20-1 and J is TRBJ1-2; a possible D gene is TRBD1 (6 bases). CDR3 size: 14 residues. Trimming took 6 bases from V and 7 from J, leaving 21 bases between them. Germline V CDR1 and CDR2: DFQATT, SNEGSKA (reference sequence). The CDR3 nucleotides are TGCAGTGCGACAGTGGAGGGGGGGGGCGTTGGCTACACCTTC. Its translation is CSATVEGGGVGYTF.

There are many counts of this clonotype. V and J are TRBV5-6 and TRBJ1-1; D is unclear. Germline V CDR1 and CDR2: SGHDT, YYEEEE. The CDR3 runs to 14 residues. Trimming removed 2 bases at V and 2 bases at J, with 10 bases between. CDR3 sequence (DNA): TGTGCCAGCAGCTTAGAGGGAATAAACACTGAAGCTTTCTTT. Protein product: CASSLEGINTEAFF.

V usage is TRBV28 and J usage is TRBJ2-7; 13 bases fit TRBD2. This CDR3 contains 15 residues. Germline CDR1 and CDR2: MDHEN and SYDVKM. Unmatched junction bases numbered 3, after V lost 6 bases and J lost 1 base. The CDR3 reads CASRQGLAGSYEQYF. CDR3 sequence (DNA): TGTGCCAGCAGACAGGGACTAGCGGGGTCCTACGAGCAGTACTTC.

This clonotype was picked up many times. The rearrangement links TRBV28 to TRBJ2-6; 10 bases map to TRBD2. V lost 6 bases to trimming and J lost 2 bases; unmatched junction nucleotides: 4. The germline CDR1 and CDR2 sequences are MDHEN and SYDVKM. The CDR3 consists of 16 residues. CDR3 loop: CASSLSGRAGANVLTF. CDR3 in DNA: TGTGCCAGCAGCCTCAGCGGGAGGGCTGGGGCCAACGTCCTGACTTTC.

The V call is TRBV7-2, the J call TRBJ2-7, with D maybe TRBD1 (5 bases). V was clipped by 1 base and J by 5 bases, with 9 bases between them. This CDR3 has 13 residues. CDR1 SGHTA and CDR2 FQGNSA come from the germline V gene. The CDR3 region is CASSLDAGHEQYF. In DNA form, the CDR3 reads TGTGCCAGCAGCTTAGACGCAGGGCACGAGCAGTACTTC.

This clonotype was found a few times. The rearrangement links TRBV7-2 to TRBJ2-5; D is undetermined. Trimming took off 5 bases at V and 5 bases at J, with 21 bases between the two ends. The germline CDR1 and CDR2 sequences are SGHTA and FQGNSA. The CDR3 is made up of 16 amino acids. CDR3 sequence (DNA): TGTGCCAGCAGCCGGCAGGCCCCACGGGTGGGGGAGACCCAGTACTTC. The encoded protein is CASSRQAPRVGETQYF.

The chain recombines TRBV4-2 with TRBJ2-6, with 10 positions matching TRBD2. Germline CDR1 reads LGHNA; CDR2 reads YNFKEQ. This CDR3 region has 18 residues. V trimming: 4 bases; J trimming: 2 bases; junction bases outside the gene matches: 8. The DNA for the CDR3 is TGTGCCAGCAGCCCACAGGCTAGCGGGAGAACTGGGGCCAACGTCCTGACTTTC. This gives the protein CASSPQASGRTGANVLTF.

This clonotype came up many times. This chain links TRBV20-1 with TRBJ1-1, with TRBD1 matching 10 bases. The CDR3 runs 14 residues. CDR1 is DFQATT and CDR2 is SNEGSKA in the germline V gene (reference sequence). The V segment lost 7 bases and the J segment 5 bases; nucleotides outside the gene matches: 10. The CDR3 region is CSGARDRGWTEAFF. CDR3 bases: TGCAGTGGAGCGAGGGACAGGGGCTGGACTGAAGCTTTCTTT.